The 19 T cell receptor beta chains presented below share a single source sample, sequenced in a study of a mutant IDH1 vaccine in newly diagnosed glioma. Their specific antigens are unknown. Time point described: week 23, last vaccination. Alongside topical imiquimod, each dose of vaccine comprised 300 ug of mutant IDH1 20-mer peptide. The repertoire was sequenced with immunoSEQ multiplex PCR; TCRdb's copy has only in-frame clones and lacks some. The repertoire consists of around 40,000 clones, with around 81% occurring once and the leading ten covering 6.3%. Sequenced here: PBMCs, sampled from a glioma patient whose treatment included an IDH1 peptide vaccine. These receptors all stem from a middle-aged woman with glioma. Some clones in this sample may be carry-over from other donors' samples.

The V and J genes are TRBV7-2 and TRBJ1-5; TRBD1 agrees at 11 bases. Trimming cost V 4 bases and J 1 base; bases outside gene matches: 9. CDR1 SGHTA and CDR2 FQGNSA come from the germline V gene. The CDR3 spans 18 residues. CDR3 region: CASSSSGTGGRSNQPQHF. The DNA for the CDR3 is TGTGCCAGCAGCTCCTCTGGGACAGGGGGGAGAAGCAATCAGCCCCAGCATTTT. Full variable domain (outside the CDR3, taken from reference TRBV7-2 and TRBJ1-5): GAGVSQSPSNKVTEKGKDVELRCDPISGHTALYWYRQSLGQGLEFLIYFQGNSAPDKSGLPSDRFSAERTGGSVSTLTIQRTQQEDSAVYLCASSSSGTGGRSNQPQHFGDGTRLSIL.

Points on this clone: This sample also contains other DNA sequences that code for the same CDR3. CDR3 DNA sequence: TGTGCCAGCAGTCCCCGGGACAGGAACACTGAAGCTTTCTTT. Amino acids: CASSPRDRNTEAFF. The chain links TRBV27 to TRBJ1-1; 7 bases align to TRBD1. V was clipped by 5 bases and J by 1 base; unmatched bases: 4. The germline CDR1 and CDR2 sequences are MNHEY and SMNVEV (reference sequence). The CDR3 is 14 residues long.

V gene TRBV28 combines with J gene TRBJ1-6; D might be TRBD1 (6 bases). The CDR3 totals 16 residues. CDR1 and CDR2 (germline): MDHEN, SYDVKM. Deletions cut 7 bases from V and 9 bases from J, with 22 bases between. CDR3 sequence reads: CASTLGGGQIISPLHF. The CDR3 bases are TGTGCCAGCACCCTTGGGGGCGGGCAGATCATTTCACCCCTCCACTTT.

The rearrangement links TRBV9 to TRBJ1-6; the match to TRBD1 covers 10 bases. Germline CDR1 and CDR2: SGDLS and YYNGEE. This CDR3 region has 14 residues. V shed 5 bases, J shed 7 bases, and the junction held 3 bases outside the gene matches. The DNA of the CDR3 is TGTGCCAGCAGGGGGACAGGGGCAAATTCACCCCTCCACTTT. Protein product: CASRGTGANSPLHF.

The V and J genes are TRBV4-2 and TRBJ2-6; D unclear. V lost 4 bases and J 0 bases, leaving 4 bases between the germline ends. The CDR3 consists of 14 residues. Germline CDR1 LGHNA, CDR2 YNFKEQ. CDR3 coding DNA: TGTGCCAGCAGCCGAGACTCTGGGGCCAACGTCCTGACTTTC. It codes for CASSRDSGANVLTF.

Remarks on this clone: The sample has other DNA sequences that encode this CDR3 too. V usage is TRBV7-3 and J usage is TRBJ1-2; a possible D gene is TRBD1 (5 bases). The CDR3 covers 13 residues. Germline assignment: CDR1 SGHTA and CDR2 FQGTGA. Trimming removed 1 base from V and 7 bases from J, with 10 bases in between. The CDR3 coding sequence is TGTGCCAGCAGCTTAAGGCAGGGAGGTGGCTACACCTTC. It specifies CASSLRQGGGYTF. Full variable domain (missing parts from reference TRBV7-3 and TRBJ1-2): GAGVSQTPSNKVTEKGKYVELRCDPISGHTALYWYRQSLGQGPEFLIYFQGTGAADDSGLPNDRFFAVRPEGSVSTLKIQRTERGDSAVYLCASSLRQGGGYTFGSGTRLTVV.

This clone occurred once. V gene TRBV29-1 combines with J gene TRBJ1-2; D gene uncertain. The CDR3 extends over 13 amino acids. Germline CDR1 is SQVTM and CDR2 is ANQGSEA. The V and J ends lost 6 bases and 2 bases respectively, with 13 bases between them. The CDR3 reads CSVYGEANYGYTF. The CDR3 DNA reads TGCAGCGTATATGGGGAGGCCAACTATGGCTACACCTTC.

V is TRBV5-1 and J is TRBJ2-7; TRBD1 agrees at 10 bases. Trimming at V came to 4 bases and at J to 2 bases, leaving 3 bases not matched to a gene. The germline V gene has CDR1 SGHRS and CDR2 YFSETQ. The CDR3 has 14 amino acids. In DNA form, the CDR3 reads TGCGCCAGCAGCCAGGGGACAGGGGCCTACGAGCAGTACTTC. Encoded protein: CASSQGTGAYEQYF.

The chain recombines TRBV5-6 with TRBJ1-1; D is perhaps TRBD1 (6 bases). CDR3 length equals 14 residues. Germline V gene data show CDR1 as SGHDT and CDR2 as YYEEEE. V was trimmed by 6 bases and J by 4 bases, leaving 16 bases between them. The CDR3 region is CASTRTDGTTEAFF. The CDR3 bases are TGTGCCAGCACGCGGACAGACGGCACCACTGAAGCTTTCTTT.

This sequence joins TRBV7-2 and TRBJ2-7, with TRBD1 matching 8 bases. The J segment lost 2 bases and the V segment lost 5 bases, leaving 14 bases of the junction unmatched. Germline V lookup: CDR1 SGHTA, CDR2 FQGNSA. This CDR3 region has 17 residues. CDR3 region: CASSALLRDRGTYEQYF. In nucleotides, the CDR3 is TGTGCCAGCAGCGCACTCCTCCGAGACAGGGGTACCTACGAGCAGTACTTC.

The chain combines TRBV5-6 with TRBJ1-5; D might be TRBD1 (5 bases). Germline lookup yields CDR1 SGHDT and CDR2 YYEEEE. The CDR3 contains 12 residues. Trimming stripped 5 bases from V and 7 bases from J, with 10 bases between. The CDR3 spells CASSQGFQPQHF. In DNA, the CDR3 is TGTGCCAGCAGTCAGGGATTCCAGCCCCAGCATTTT.

V gene TRBV7-9 combines with J gene TRBJ2-5, with D tentatively TRBD1 or TRBD2 (5 bases each). CDR1 SEHNR and CDR2 FQNEAQ come from the germline V gene (reference sequence). Between the trimmed V and J ends, which lost 5 bases and 3 bases, there was a span of 13 bases. This CDR3 contains 14 residues. The CDR3 reads CASSAGTIEETQYF. In DNA, the CDR3 is TGTGCCAGCAGCGCCGGGACGATAGAAGAGACCCAGTACTTC.

The chain recombines TRBV28 with TRBJ2-2; TRBD1 matches at 10 bases. Trimming cost V 10 bases and J 2 bases; bases outside gene matches: 19. The CDR3 contains 19 residues. The V gene's germline CDR1 is MDHEN and CDR2 SYDVKM. CDR3 protein: CATLQEEWRQGANTGELFF. In DNA, the CDR3 is TGTGCCACCCTACAAGAAGAGTGGAGACAGGGGGCTAACACCGGGGAGCTGTTTTTT.

The chain couples TRBV7-9 to TRBJ1-4; 9 nucleotides agree with TRBD1. V lost 11 bases and J lost 8; bases outside the gene matches: 9. This CDR3 is built from 13 residues. Germline assignment: CDR1 SEHNR and CDR2 FQNEAQ (reference sequence). This CDR3 is CAPKQGADEKLFF. In DNA, the CDR3 is TGTGCCCCTAAACAGGGGGCGGACGAAAAACTGTTTTTT.

V usage is TRBV7-8 and J usage is TRBJ2-7; D uncertain. V was pared by 4 bases and J by 7 bases, with 14 bases between. Germline CDR1 is SGHVS and CDR2 is FQNEAQ. There are 13 residues in the CDR3. This chain's CDR3 is CASSYGPRAEQYF. In nucleotides, the CDR3 is TGTGCCAGCAGCTATGGGCCGCGTGCGGAGCAGTACTTC. The full variable domain, its missing parts supplied by reference TRBV7-8 and TRBJ2-7, is GAGVSQSPRYKVAKRGQDVALRCDPISGHVSLFWYQQALGQGPEFLTYFQNEAQLDKSGLPSDRFFAERPEGSVSTLKIQRTQQEDSAVYLCASSYGPRAEQYFGPGTRLTVT.

This chain links TRBV11-2 with TRBJ2-2; D might be TRBD1 or TRBD2, each matching 5 bases. The V end was cut by 2 bases, the J end by 6 bases, with 10 bases between. This CDR3 has 14 residues. Germline CDR1 SGHAT, CDR2 FQNNGV. The CDR3 bases are TGTGCCAGCAGCTTATCGGGGCTGTCCGGGGAGCTGTTTTTT. Its translation is CASSLSGLSGELFF.

This clone has just one count. The chain recombines TRBV2 with TRBJ2-2; D is possibly TRBD2 (6 bases). The germline V and J ends were trimmed by 2 bases and 4 bases, with 20 bases remaining between them. Germline CDR1 and CDR2: SNHLY and FYNNEI. The CDR3 contains 18 residues. As DNA, the CDR3 is TGTGCCAGCAGTGAATGGGGGGTTGGGAATCGGGGCACCGGGGAGCTGTTTTTT. Its protein product is CASSEWGVGNRGTGELFF.

V usage is TRBV30 and J usage is TRBJ1-1; D is perhaps TRBD1 (5 bases). V was pared by 4 bases and J by 3 bases, with 12 bases between. Germline V lookup: CDR1 GTSNPN, CDR2 SVGIG (reference sequence). The CDR3 contains 13 residues. The CDR3 DNA sequence: TGTGCCTGGACGGCGGGGCGAGACACTGAAGCTTTCTTT. Its protein product is CAWTAGRDTEAFF.

This chain links TRBV7-8 with TRBJ1-5, with 9 bases lining up with TRBD1. The germline V gene has CDR1 SGHVS and CDR2 FQNEAQ. The CDR3 extends over 15 amino acids. J was trimmed by 1 base and V by 4 bases; bases with no gene match: 2. The CDR3: CASSWGQGSNQPQHF. The CDR3 bases are TGTGCCAGCAGCTGGGGACAGGGAAGCAATCAGCCCCAGCATTTT. The variable domain in full, completed from reference TRBV7-8 and TRBJ1-5, reads GAGVSQSPRYKVAKRGQDVALRCDPISGHVSLFWYQQALGQGPEFLTYFQNEAQLDKSGLPSDRFFAERPEGSVSTLKIQRTQQEDSAVYLCASSWGQGSNQPQHFGDGTRLSIL.